Following are 6 T cell receptor beta chains from one sample sequenced in a study of post-analysis software for immune sequencing data (dated by TCRdb to about 2015). The investigation overall reported the following: Roughly 5 TRBV segments, including TRBV5-6, TRBV5-1 and TRBV20-1, were significantly more frequent in patients than controls.

Their antigens remain unidentified. Library preparation employed PCR. Sequenced on an Illumina HiSeq 2500. To reduce PCR and sequencing biases, unique molecular identifiers were built into the TCR beta cDNA libraries. TCRdb cleaned the public reads at Q25 with fastp, built clones with MiXCR and kept in-frame beta chains. A single entry per CDR3 protein holds the most common genes and DNA from its merged rows. This sample is represented by around 770,000 distinct CDR3 sequences; 40% to 55% of them were singletons. The biggest ten clones account for 4.9% of the sample. The sample was blood. The receptors here all came from a girl aged 5-17 years with multiple sclerosis.

This clonotype was recorded a few times. J is TRBJ2-1 and V is TRBV6-2 or TRBV6-3, with 13 bases matching TRBD2. This CDR3 spans 20 amino acids. CDR1 and CDR2 (germline): MNHEY, SVGEGT. Losses at the gene ends were 7 bases for V and 8 bases for J; bases not matched to a gene: 23. CDR3 amino acids: CASTSVLKGTSGKYRDEQFF. The CDR3, as DNA: TGTGCCAGCACTTCCGTACTTAAGGGGACTAGCGGGAAGTACAGGGATGAGCAGTTCTTC.

This clonotype was recorded a few times. The rearrangement links TRBV7-9 to TRBJ2-4; TRBD1 matches 8 bases. TRBJ2-7 explains the end of the DNA better; the J call may be wrong. From germline, CDR1 is SEHNR and CDR2 FQNEAQ (reference sequence). The CDR3 has 14 amino acids. Written as DNA, the CDR3 is TGTGCCAGCAGCCGGACAGGGTTCTCCTACGAGCAGTACTTC. It is translated as CASSRTGFSYEQYF.

This clonotype was observed a handful of times. This chain joins TRBV5-6 and TRBJ1-2, with no clear D. Germline V lookup: CDR1 SGHDT, CDR2 YYEEEE. V was pared by 7 bases and J by 4 bases, with 14 bases between. This CDR3 is 13 amino acids long. CDR3 sequence (DNA): TGTGCCAGCGCCCCTCTAGGTAGCTATGGCTACACCTTC. This encodes CASAPLGSYGYTF.

This clonotype turned up a few times. The J gene is TRBJ1-2, the V gene TRBV19; TRBD1 might be the D (5 bases). The CDR3 has 14 residues. V lost 6 bases, J lost 3 bases, and 14 bases lay in between. Germline V gives CDR1 LNHDA, CDR2 SQIVND (reference sequence). CDR3 amino acids: CASRTQGADYGYTF. In nucleotides, the CDR3 is TGTGCCAGTAGGACTCAGGGAGCGGACTATGGCTACACCTTC.

The chain has TRBV6-1 and TRBJ1-2; 7 bases line up with TRBD1. Looked up from germline, CDR1 is MNHNS and CDR2 is SASEGT. This CDR3 is built from 15 residues. The junction had 10 bases not matched to a gene; V was cut back by 5 bases and J by 4 bases. As DNA, the CDR3 is TGTGCCAGCAGTCCGAAGGTAGGGGGCGGCTATGGCTACACCTTC. Its protein is CASSPKVGGGYGYTF.

A note on this clonotype: An end of the junction differs from the germline gene, which may be a read error. The rearrangement joins TRBV3-1 to TRBJ1-1; 8 nucleotides match TRBD1. CDR3 length equals 16 residues. In germline, CDR1 is LGHDT, CDR2 YNNKEL (reference sequence). DNA for the CDR3: TGTGCCAACAGCCCCTCCGGACAGGGAATGAACACTGAAGCTTTCTTT. This encodes CANSPSGQGMNTEAFF.